This T cell receptor beta chain came from a study of blood T cell repertoires in COVID-19. As for the study in general: Both acute and convalescent COVID-19 samples were obtained from the United States, Italy and Spain.

Deletions cut 0 bases from V and 0 bases from J, with 11 bases between. The CDR3 covers 16 residues. From germline, CDR1 is LNHDA and CDR2 SQIVND (reference sequence). Assay used: immunoSEQ multiplex PCR; TCRdb lists only in-frame clones, some missing. Of 150,000 to 200,000 clones detected, around 87% appear once; the ten largest clones hold over 3.5%. This sequence was found in a man younger than 35 with active or convalescent COVID-19. Specimen: peripheral blood. V gene TRBV19 combines with J gene TRBJ1-2, with no clear D. Here the CDR3 DNA reads TGTGCCAGTAGTATAGAATTCTTCGGAGCTAACTATGGCTACACCTTC. This sequence encodes CASSIEFFGANYGYTF.